These 29 T cell receptor beta chains came from one sample sequenced in a study of cytotoxic CD8 clonotypes in ibrutinib-treated CLL (dated by TCRdb to about 2021). Libraries were made using the immunoSEQ multiplex PCR assay. What TCRdb holds here is the immuneACCESS table cut down to in-frame rearrangements. Part of the clones is not present; checked against another copy, under half of the missing clones reflect an unresolved V gene, and the others are unexplained. This sample comprises over 250,000 clones, 65% to 85% of them detected only once. Roughly 5% of the sample is held by the ten biggest clonotypes. Taken with the paper, the label for time point translates to: progressive disease on ibrutinib. Specimen: PBMCs, collected at disease progression, from a patient treated with ibrutinib. The source is a human donor with chronic lymphocytic leukemia.

V gene TRBV11-1 combines with J gene TRBJ1-1, with unresolved D. V lost 0 bases to trimming and J lost 1 base, with 0 bases between them. Germline values: CDR1 SGHAT, CDR2 FQDESV (reference sequence). This CDR3 region has 12 residues. The CDR3 sequence is CASSLANTEAFF. The CDR3 DNA reads as TGTGCCAGCAGCTTAGCGAACACTGAAGCTTTCTTT.

This chain joins TRBV11-2 and TRBJ2-1; D is undetermined. Germline CDR1 and CDR2: SGHAT and FQNNGV. The V end was cut by 0 bases, the J end by 10 bases, with 7 bases between. This CDR3 spans 12 amino acids. The DNA for the CDR3 is TGTGCCAGCAGCTTAGATAGGGAAGAGCAGTTCTTC. Its protein is CASSLDREEQFF.

V is TRBV5-1 and J is TRBJ1-1; no clear D. The CDR3 is 13 residues long. V lost 1 base and J lost 5, with 9 bases in between. The germline CDR1 and CDR2 sequences are SGHRS and YFSETQ. CDR3 amino acids: CASSLKGLTEAFF. CDR3 nucleotides: TGCGCCAGCAGCTTGAAAGGACTTACTGAAGCTTTCTTT.

This chain joins TRBV9 and TRBJ2-7; D is perhaps TRBD2 (6 bases). CDR1 is SGDLS, CDR2 YYNGEE, per germline. Between the trimmed V and J ends, which lost 0 bases and 4 bases, there was a span of 14 bases. The CDR3 spans 15 residues. In DNA, the CDR3 is TGTGCCAGCAGCGTAGCCCCGGCGGGAACATACGAGCAGTACTTC. Its protein is CASSVAPAGTYEQYF.

This rearrangement joins TRBV29-1 to TRBJ2-7; D remains ambiguous. Germline-derived CDR1 and CDR2 are SQVTM and ANQGSEA. This CDR3 contains 12 residues. The V end lost 0 bases, the J end lost 8 bases, and 11 bases lay between the germline ends. CDR3 region: CSVEELRRQQYF. The DNA of the CDR3 is TGCAGCGTTGAAGAACTTCGGCGCCAGCAGTACTTC.

This clone has a handful of counts. The chain links TRBV29-1 to TRBJ1-2, with D hard to call. Germline V gives CDR1 SQVTM, CDR2 ANQGSEA. CDR3 length equals 12 residues. Between the trimmed V and J ends, which lost 0 bases and 8 bases, there was a span of 10 bases. In DNA form, the CDR3 reads TGCAGCGTTGAAGACTTGCCGGCAGGCTACACCTTC. Translated: CSVEDLPAGYTF.

J is TRBJ2-1 and V is TRBV10-1; maybe TRBD2 (6 bases). V was clipped by 6 bases and J by 7 bases, with 19 bases between them. The CDR3 sequence is 15 residues long. Germline lookup yields CDR1 WNHNN and CDR2 SYGVQD (reference sequence). DNA of the CDR3: TGCGCCAGCAGCCGGACATCCGGGACTCTAAATGAGCAGTTCTTC. This encodes CASSRTSGTLNEQFF.

The chain carries TRBV4-1 and TRBJ1-1; TRBD1 matches 8 bases. V trimming: 5 bases; J trimming: 3 bases; junction bases outside the gene matches: 8. The CDR3 is 15 amino acids. Germline values: CDR1 MGHRA, CDR2 YSYEKL. The CDR3 DNA follows: TGCGCCAGCAGCGGCCGGGACAGGATATACACTGAAGCTTTCTTT. It is translated as CASSGRDRIYTEAFF.

This clone was counted a single time. The V and J genes are TRBV7-3 and TRBJ2-3; 10 bases agree with TRBD2. V shed 4 bases and J 5 bases; nucleotides not matched to a gene: 6. The V gene's germline CDR1 is SGHTA and CDR2 FQGTGA. The CDR3 has 15 residues. CDR3 sequence: CASSSSGGALDTQYF. The CDR3 bases are TGTGCCAGCAGCTCGAGCGGGGGGGCCTTAGATACGCAGTATTTT.

This chain connects TRBV9 to TRBJ2-3; 9 bases are a match to TRBD2. The V and J ends lost 3 bases and 6 bases, in that order; junction bases with no gene match: 11. CDR3 length: 16 residues. Germline CDR1 SGDLS, CDR2 YYNGEE. The CDR3 bases are TGTGCCAGCAGCGCTATTCCTAGCGGGGCGTCGGATACGCAGTATTTT. This encodes CASSAIPSGASDTQYF.

The sample holds a few counts of this clone. The chain uses TRBV2 and TRBJ1-6, with 9 bases identical to TRBD1. Germline V CDR1 and CDR2: SNHLY, FYNNEI. The CDR3 has 15 residues. J was trimmed by 10 bases and V by 4 bases; bases with no gene match: 8. The CDR3 nucleotides read TGTGCCAGCAGTGGTCAACAGGGGGCTCGGTCACCCCTCCACTTT. Translated: CASSGQQGARSPLHF.

J is TRBJ2-3 and V is TRBV9; D remains ambiguous. Germline loops: CDR1 SGDLS, CDR2 YYNGEE. V lost 4 bases to trimming and J lost 2 bases, with 11 bases between them. This CDR3 comprises 14 residues. For the CDR3, the DNA is TGTGCCAGCAGCTTCCTAGGTTCCACAGATACGCAGTATTTT. It is translated as CASSFLGSTDTQYF.

In regard to this clone: This sample includes further DNA sequences coding for the same CDR3. The chain uses TRBV7-9 and TRBJ1-2; 9 bases line up with TRBD1. V lost 5 bases and J lost 4; bases outside the gene matches: 2. Per germline, CDR1 SEHNR and CDR2 FQNEAQ (reference sequence). This CDR3 region has 13 residues. CDR3 loop: CASSPGQGYGYTF. CDR3 nucleotide sequence: TGTGCCAGCAGCCCGGGACAGGGCTATGGCTACACCTTC.

This chain joins TRBV6-6 and TRBJ2-2, with TRBD2 matching 7 bases. Germline V gene data show CDR1 as MNHNY and CDR2 as SVGAGI (reference sequence). This CDR3 has 15 residues. J was trimmed by 5 bases and V by 5 bases; bases with no gene match: 8. The CDR3 DNA reads as TGTGCCAGCAGTCAGAGCGGGGCTCCTACCGGGGAGCTGTTTTTT. Translating it yields CASSQSGAPTGELFF.

The genes are TRBV7-8 and TRBJ1-2; possibly TRBD1 for D (6 bases). This CDR3 is built from 12 residues. V lost 5 bases to trimming and J lost 7 bases, with 11 bases between them. Germline V lookup: CDR1 SGHVS, CDR2 FQNEAQ. CDR3 in amino acids: CASSRYRAGYTF. CDR3 sequence (DNA): TGTGCCAGCAGCCGATACAGGGCTGGCTACACCTTC.

The chain recombines TRBV27 with TRBJ1-1, with D possibly matching TRBD1 (5 bases). The germline V and J ends were trimmed by 9 bases and 4 bases, with 15 bases remaining between them. The CDR3 totals 13 residues. Germline CDR1 and CDR2: MNHEY and SMNVEV (reference sequence). DNA of the CDR3: TGTGCCAGTGCTCCGGGGCGGGTCACTGAAGCTTTCTTT. Translating gives CASAPGRVTEAFF.

This chain connects TRBV5-1 to TRBJ1-6; 9 bases are shared with TRBD1. Per germline, CDR1 SGHRS and CDR2 YFSETQ. V gave up 9 bases and J gave up 7 bases; unmatched junction bases: 14. The CDR3 consists of 16 residues. CDR3 sequence reads: CATRDVTGGANSPLHF. The CDR3 bases are TGCGCCACCAGGGATGTTACAGGGGGCGCGAATTCACCCCTCCACTTT.

The chain has TRBV4-1 and TRBJ2-7, with TRBD1 as a possible D gene (6 bases). With 1 base removed from V and 5 bases from J, the gap between germline ends came to 9 bases. Germline CDR1 reads MGHRA; CDR2 reads YSYEKL. The CDR3 extends over 13 amino acids. CDR3 bases: TGCGCCAGCAGCCAAGGTGCAGGGGACGAGCAGTACTTC. This sequence encodes CASSQGAGDEQYF.

The sample holds a few counts of this clone. The V and J genes are TRBV4-1 and TRBJ1-2, with D perhaps TRBD1 (5 bases). CDR3 length: 16 amino acids. The ends were cut back, 4 bases at V and 2 bases at J, with 17 bases in the middle. Germline CDR1 MGHRA, CDR2 YSYEKL. CDR3 DNA sequence: TGCGCCAGCAGCCCCCCAAGGGGTCCGATCAACTATGGCTACACCTTC. Amino acids: CASSPPRGPINYGYTF.

This clone was seen a handful of times. This chain links TRBV25-1 with TRBJ2-7; either TRBD1 or TRBD2 may fit D (5 bases each). The V gene's germline CDR1 is MGHDK and CDR2 SYGVNS. The CDR3 loop spans 12 amino acids. The ends were cut back, 3 bases at V and 9 bases at J, with 12 bases in the middle. The CDR3 coding sequence is TGTGCCAGCAGTGATCCAGGGAGACGGCAGTACTTC. Amino acid sequence: CASSDPGRRQYF.

The table lists this clone with a few counts. This chain links TRBV29-1 with TRBJ2-7, with 11 bases lining up with TRBD2. J was trimmed by 6 bases and V by 4 bases; bases with no gene match: 5. There are 13 residues in the CDR3. Germline V CDR1 and CDR2: SQVTM, ANQGSEA. The CDR3 region is CSVVTSGKVEQYF. Here the CDR3 DNA reads TGCAGCGTTGTGACTAGCGGGAAGGTCGAGCAGTACTTC.

This rearrangement joins TRBV27 to TRBJ2-5; 7 nucleotides line up with TRBD1. V lost 6 bases and J lost 1; bases outside the gene matches: 11. CDR3 length: 16 amino acids. The germline V gene encodes CDR1 MNHEY and CDR2 SMNVEV (reference sequence). This CDR3 reads CASSLTGLPIQETQYF. The DNA of the CDR3 is TGTGCCAGCAGCCTGACAGGGCTCCCCATCCAAGAGACCCAGTACTTC.

The chain uses TRBV7-2 and TRBJ1-2, with D tentatively TRBD1 (6 bases). V was clipped by 5 bases and J by 5 bases, with 12 bases between them. This CDR3 is built from 13 residues. The germline V gene encodes CDR1 SGHTA and CDR2 FQGNSA. DNA of the CDR3: TGTGCCAGCAGCCCGAGGACAGTTTATGGCTACACCTTC. Its protein is CASSPRTVYGYTF.

This clone was seen only a few times. The chain recombines TRBV27 with TRBJ2-2; D gene unclear. This CDR3 comprises 14 residues. V lost 4 bases and J 4 bases, leaving 10 bases between the germline ends. The germline CDR1 and CDR2 sequences are MNHEY and SMNVEV (reference sequence). CDR3 amino acids: CASSSPRLTGELFF. CDR3 DNA: TGTGCCAGCAGTTCCCCGCGACTCACCGGGGAGCTGTTTTTT.

This rearrangement joins TRBV4-3 to TRBJ2-3; 8 nucleotides line up with TRBD2. This CDR3 contains 16 residues. The germline V gene has CDR1 LGHNA and CDR2 YSLEER. V gave up 0 bases and J gave up 3 bases; unmatched junction bases: 5. The CDR3 here is CASSQDYAGGTDTQYF. The CDR3 DNA reads TGCGCCAGCAGCCAAGATTATGCGGGGGGAACAGATACGCAGTATTTT.

This clone was counted between two and nine times. CDR3 sequence: CASSPQGGNTEAFF. DNA for the CDR3: TGTGCCAGCTCACCTCAGGGGGGAAACACTGAAGCTTTCTTT. This chain uses TRBV18 with TRBJ1-1, with 7 bases matching TRBD1. This CDR3 spans 14 amino acids. Losses at the gene ends were 3 bases for V and 2 bases for J; bases not matched to a gene: 3. Per germline, CDR1 KGHSH and CDR2 LQKENI.

The chain recombines TRBV13 with TRBJ1-2; D call uncertain. The CDR3 has 13 amino acids. V dropped 0 bases and J dropped 6 bases, with 8 bases sitting between them. The germline V gene has CDR1 PRHDT and CDR2 FYEKMQ (reference sequence). The CDR3 reads CASSLGWPDGYTF. CDR3 DNA sequence: TGTGCCAGCAGCTTAGGCTGGCCAGATGGCTACACCTTC.

This chain connects TRBV7-2 to TRBJ1-2, with TRBD1 identical over 7 bases. The CDR3 is 13 residues long. The germline gives CDR1 SGHTA, CDR2 FQGNSA. V lost 3 bases and J lost 6; bases outside the gene matches: 4. CDR3 nucleotides: TGTGCCAGCAGCTTTCACAGGGGTGATGGCTACACCTTC. The encoded protein is CASSFHRGDGYTF.

As regards this clone: Other DNA sequences of this sample code for an identical CDR3. The rearrangement links TRBV9 to TRBJ2-1; 9 bases map to TRBD2. Germline CDR1 and CDR2: SGDLS and YYNGEE. Trimming took 2 bases from V and 6 from J; bases not matched to a gene: 12. The CDR3 extends over 17 amino acids. CDR3 in amino acids: CASSVYLGAGGPNEQFF. For the CDR3, the DNA is TGTGCCAGCAGCGTGTACCTAGGGGCGGGGGGGCCCAATGAGCAGTTCTTC.